This TCR beta chain was identified during a study of T cells in Graves' hyperthyroidism and ophthalmopathy. Diagnoses were established using clinical symptoms, serum thyroxine and TRAb, thyroid ultrasound and orbital computed tomography. TCR beta CDR3 region amplification was performed from RNA transcripts. The HTBI primer set served for first-round RT-PCR of the TCR CDR3. One entry per CDR3 protein results from TCRdb running MiXCR on the multiplex PCR reads. Seen here are 490,000 or so distinct CDR3 sequences, about 20% observed once, and the top ten hold under 55%. The TCR sequence derives from a woman between 65 and 79 years old with Graves' ophthalmopathy. The sample comprised blood.

The CDR3 sequence: CASSWTVGTDTQYF. In nucleotides, the CDR3 is TGTGCCAGCAGCTGGACAGTGGGCACAGATACGCAGTATTTT. The rearrangement links TRBV5-6 to TRBJ2-3; perhaps TRBD1 as D (6 bases). Trimming took 3 bases from V and 1 from J, leaving 9 bases between them. CDR3 length: 14 residues. CDR1 is SGHDT, CDR2 YYEEEE, per germline.